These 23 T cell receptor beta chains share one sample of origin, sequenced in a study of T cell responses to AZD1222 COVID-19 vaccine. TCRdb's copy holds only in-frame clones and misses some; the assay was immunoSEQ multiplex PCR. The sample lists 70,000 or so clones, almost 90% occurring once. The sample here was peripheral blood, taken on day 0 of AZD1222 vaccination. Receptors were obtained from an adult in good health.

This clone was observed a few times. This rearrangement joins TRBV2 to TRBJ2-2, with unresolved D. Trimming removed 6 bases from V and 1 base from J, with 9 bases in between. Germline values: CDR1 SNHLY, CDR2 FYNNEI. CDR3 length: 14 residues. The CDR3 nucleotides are TGTGCCAGCAGGTTCGGACGGAACACCGGGGAGCTGTTTTTT. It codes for CASRFGRNTGELFF. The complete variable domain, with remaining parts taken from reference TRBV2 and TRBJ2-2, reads EPEVTQTPSHQVTQMGQEVILRCVPISNHLYFYWYRQILGQKVEFLVSFYNNEISEKSEIFDDQFSVERPDGSNFTLKIRSTKLEDSAMYFCASRFGRNTGELFFGEGSRLTVL.

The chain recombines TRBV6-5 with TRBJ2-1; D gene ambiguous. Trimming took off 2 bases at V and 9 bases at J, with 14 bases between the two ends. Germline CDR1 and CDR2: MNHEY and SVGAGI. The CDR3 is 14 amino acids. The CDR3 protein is CASSYLLGRGEQFF. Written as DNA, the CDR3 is TGTGCCAGCAGTTACCTCCTTGGACGCGGTGAGCAGTTCTTC.

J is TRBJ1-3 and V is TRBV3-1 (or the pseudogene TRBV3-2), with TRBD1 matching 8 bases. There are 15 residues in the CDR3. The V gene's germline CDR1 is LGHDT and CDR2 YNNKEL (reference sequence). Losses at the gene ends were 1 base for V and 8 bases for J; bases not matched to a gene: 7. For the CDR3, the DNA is TGTGCCAGCAGCCAAGCGACAGGGGTCGGGGACACCATATATTTT. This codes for CASSQATGVGDTIYF.

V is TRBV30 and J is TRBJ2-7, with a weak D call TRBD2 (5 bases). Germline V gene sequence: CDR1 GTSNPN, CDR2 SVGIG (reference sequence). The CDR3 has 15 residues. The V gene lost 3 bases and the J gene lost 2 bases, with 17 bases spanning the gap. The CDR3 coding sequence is TGTGCCTGGAGGTCCCCGGGAAACCCCCCCTACGAGCAGTACTTC. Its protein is CAWRSPGNPPYEQYF. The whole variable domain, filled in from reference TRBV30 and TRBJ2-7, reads SQTIHQWPATLVQPVGSPLSLECTVEGTSNPNLYWYRQAAGRGLQLLFYSVGIGQISSEVPQNLSASRPQDRQFILSSKKLLLSDSGFYLCAWRSPGNPPYEQYFGPGTRLTVT.

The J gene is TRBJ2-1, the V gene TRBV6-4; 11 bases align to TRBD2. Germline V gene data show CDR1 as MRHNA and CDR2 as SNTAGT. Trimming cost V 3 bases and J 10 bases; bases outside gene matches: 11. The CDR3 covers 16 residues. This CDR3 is CASSESVAGGPGEQFF. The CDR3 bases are TGTGCCAGCAGTGAGTCCGTAGCGGGAGGGCCCGGGGAGCAGTTCTTC.

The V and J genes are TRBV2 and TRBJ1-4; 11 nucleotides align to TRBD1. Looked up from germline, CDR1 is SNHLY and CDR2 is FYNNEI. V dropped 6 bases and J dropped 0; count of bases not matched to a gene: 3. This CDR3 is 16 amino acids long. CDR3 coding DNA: TGTGCCAGCAGGCCGGGACAGGGGGCAACTAATGAAAAACTGTTTTTT. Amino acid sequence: CASRPGQGATNEKLFF.

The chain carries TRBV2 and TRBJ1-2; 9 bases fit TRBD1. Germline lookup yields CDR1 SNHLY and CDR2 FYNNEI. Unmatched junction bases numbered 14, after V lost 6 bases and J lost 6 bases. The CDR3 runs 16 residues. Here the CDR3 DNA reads TGTGCCAGCAGAGAGGGCAGGCGGACAGGGGTGGATGGCTACACCTTC. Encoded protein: CASREGRRTGVDGYTF. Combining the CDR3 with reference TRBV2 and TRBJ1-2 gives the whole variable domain EPEVTQTPSHQVTQMGQEVILRCVPISNHLYFYWYRQILGQKVEFLVSFYNNEISEKSEIFDDQFSVERPDGSNFTLKIRSTKLEDSAMYFCASREGRRTGVDGYTFGSGTRLTVV.

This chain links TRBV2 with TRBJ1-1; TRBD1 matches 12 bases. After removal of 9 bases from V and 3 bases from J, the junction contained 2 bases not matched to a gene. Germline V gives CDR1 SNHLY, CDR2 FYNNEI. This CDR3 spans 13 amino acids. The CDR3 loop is CARGTGGHTEAFF. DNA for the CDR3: TGTGCCAGGGGGACAGGGGGCCACACTGAAGCTTTCTTT.

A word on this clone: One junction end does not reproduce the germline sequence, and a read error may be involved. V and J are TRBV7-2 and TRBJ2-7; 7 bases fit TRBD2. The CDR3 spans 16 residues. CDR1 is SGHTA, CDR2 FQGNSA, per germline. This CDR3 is CASSLAASRDLYEQYF. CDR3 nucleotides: TGTGCCAGCAGCCTAGCGGCGTCCCGGGATTTATACGAGCAGTACTTC.

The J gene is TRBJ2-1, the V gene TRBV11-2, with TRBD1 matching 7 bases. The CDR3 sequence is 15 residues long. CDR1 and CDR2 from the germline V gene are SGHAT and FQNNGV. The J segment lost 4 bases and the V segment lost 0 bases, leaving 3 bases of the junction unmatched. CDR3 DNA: TGTGCCAGCAGCTTAGAATTGGGACAGTACAATGAGCAGTTCTTC. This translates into CASSLELGQYNEQFF.

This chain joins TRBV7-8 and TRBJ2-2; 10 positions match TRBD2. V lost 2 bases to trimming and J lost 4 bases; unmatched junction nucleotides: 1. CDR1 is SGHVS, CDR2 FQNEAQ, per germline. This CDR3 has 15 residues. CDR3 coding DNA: TGTGCCAGCAGCTTAAGACTAGCGGGCACCGGGGAGCTGTTTTTT. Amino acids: CASSLRLAGTGELFF.

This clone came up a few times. CDR3 DNA: TGTGCCAGCAGCTTAGACAGGGATCTTAGTGGCTACACCTTC. Its protein is CASSLDRDLSGYTF. The chain has TRBV7-2 and TRBJ1-2; possible D gene TRBD1, 6 bases. V lost 1 base to trimming and J lost 7 bases, with 13 bases between them. Germline V gene sequence: CDR1 SGHTA, CDR2 FQGNSA. The CDR3 loop spans 14 amino acids.

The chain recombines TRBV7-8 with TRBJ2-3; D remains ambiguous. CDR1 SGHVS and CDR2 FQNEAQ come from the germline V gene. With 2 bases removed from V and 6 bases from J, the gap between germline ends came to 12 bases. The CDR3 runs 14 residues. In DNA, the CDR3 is TGTGCCAGCAGCTTACGGTTCGGCGCGGATACGCAGTATTTT. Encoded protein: CASSLRFGADTQYF. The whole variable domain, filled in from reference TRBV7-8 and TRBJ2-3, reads GAGVSQSPRYKVAKRGQDVALRCDPISGHVSLFWYQQALGQGPEFLTYFQNEAQLDKSGLPSDRFFAERPEGSVSTLKIQRTQQEDSAVYLCASSLRFGADTQYFGPGTRLTVL.

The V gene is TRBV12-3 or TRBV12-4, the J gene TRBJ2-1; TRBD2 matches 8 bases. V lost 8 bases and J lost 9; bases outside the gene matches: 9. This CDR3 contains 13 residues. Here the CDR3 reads CASERAGAAEQFF. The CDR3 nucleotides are TGTGCCAGCGAGAGAGCGGGAGCTGCTGAGCAGTTCTTC.

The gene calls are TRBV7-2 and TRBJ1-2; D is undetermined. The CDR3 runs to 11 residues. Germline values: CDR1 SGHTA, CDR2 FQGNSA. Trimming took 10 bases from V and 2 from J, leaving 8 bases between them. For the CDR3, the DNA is TGTGCCACAAGAGTCAACTATGGCTACACCTTC. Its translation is CATRVNYGYTF.

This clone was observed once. CDR3 region: CASSRRQGSENEQFF. The CDR3 DNA sequence: TGTGCCAGCTCACGAAGACAGGGAAGTGAAAATGAGCAGTTCTTC. The chain carries TRBV18 and TRBJ2-1; TRBD1 agrees at 7 bases. Germline V gene data show CDR1 as KGHSH and CDR2 as LQKENI. This CDR3 is built from 15 residues. With V trimmed by 4 bases and J by 7 bases, 10 bases remained unmatched.

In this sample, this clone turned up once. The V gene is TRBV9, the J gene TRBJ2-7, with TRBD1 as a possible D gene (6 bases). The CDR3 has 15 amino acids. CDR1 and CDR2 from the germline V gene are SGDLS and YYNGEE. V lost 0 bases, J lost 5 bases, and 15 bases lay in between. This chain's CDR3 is CASSVGENRVHEQYF. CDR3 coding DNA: TGTGCCAGCAGCGTAGGGGAAAACAGGGTCCACGAGCAGTACTTC.

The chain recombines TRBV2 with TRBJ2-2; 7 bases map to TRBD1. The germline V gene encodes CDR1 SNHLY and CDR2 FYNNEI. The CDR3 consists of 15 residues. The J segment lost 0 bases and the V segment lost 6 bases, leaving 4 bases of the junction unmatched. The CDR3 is CASRGTASNTGELFF. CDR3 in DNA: TGTGCCAGCAGGGGGACAGCGTCGAACACCGGGGAGCTGTTTTTT.

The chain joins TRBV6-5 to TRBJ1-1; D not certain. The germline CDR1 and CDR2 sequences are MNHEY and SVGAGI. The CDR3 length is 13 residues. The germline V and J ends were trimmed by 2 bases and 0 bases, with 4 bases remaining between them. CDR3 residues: CASSYTLNTEAFF. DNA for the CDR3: TGTGCCAGCAGTTACACACTGAACACTGAAGCTTTCTTT.

As DNA, the CDR3 is TGTGCCACCAGCACCAGACTAGTGGGAACAGATACGCAGTATTTT. Protein: CATSTRLVGTDTQYF. This chain links TRBV15 with TRBJ2-3; D is perhaps TRBD2 (6 bases). The CDR3 is 15 residues long. Germline CDR1 is LNHNV and CDR2 is YYDKDF (reference sequence). V was trimmed by 4 bases and J by 3 bases, leaving 14 bases between them.

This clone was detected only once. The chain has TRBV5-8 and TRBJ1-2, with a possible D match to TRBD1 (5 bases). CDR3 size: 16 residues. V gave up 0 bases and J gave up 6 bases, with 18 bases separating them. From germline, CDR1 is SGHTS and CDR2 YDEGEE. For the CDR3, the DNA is TGTGCCAGCAGCTTGGTCCTGCCGCAGGGAGGGCATGGCTACACCTTC. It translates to CASSLVLPQGGHGYTF.

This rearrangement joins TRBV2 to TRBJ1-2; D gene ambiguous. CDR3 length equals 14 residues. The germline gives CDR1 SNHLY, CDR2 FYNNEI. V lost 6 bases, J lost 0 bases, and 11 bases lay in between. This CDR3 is CASRPAVANYGYTF. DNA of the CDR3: TGTGCCAGCAGACCTGCGGTAGCTAACTATGGCTACACCTTC.

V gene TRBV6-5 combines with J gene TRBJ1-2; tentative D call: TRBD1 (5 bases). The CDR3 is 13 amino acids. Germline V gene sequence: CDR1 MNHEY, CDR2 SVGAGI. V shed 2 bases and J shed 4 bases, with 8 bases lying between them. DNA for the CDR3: TGTGCCAGCAGTTACGGGGACGGCTATGGCTACACCTTC. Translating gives CASSYGDGYGYTF.